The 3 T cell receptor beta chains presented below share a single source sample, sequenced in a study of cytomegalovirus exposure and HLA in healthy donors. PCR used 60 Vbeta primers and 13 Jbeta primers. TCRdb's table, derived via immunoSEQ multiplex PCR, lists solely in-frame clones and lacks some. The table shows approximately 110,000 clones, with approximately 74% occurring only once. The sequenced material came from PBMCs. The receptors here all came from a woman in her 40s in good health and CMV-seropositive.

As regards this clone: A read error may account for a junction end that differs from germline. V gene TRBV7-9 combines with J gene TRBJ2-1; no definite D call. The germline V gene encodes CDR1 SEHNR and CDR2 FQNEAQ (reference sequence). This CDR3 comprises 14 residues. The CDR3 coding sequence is TGTTCCAGCAGCTTAAGTGCAATCACAATTGAGCAGTTCTTC. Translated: CSSSLSAITIEQFF. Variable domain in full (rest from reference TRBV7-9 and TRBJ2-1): DTGVSQNPRHKITKRGQNVTFRCDPISEHNRLYWYRQTLGQGPEFLTYFQNEAQLEKSRLLSDRFSAERPKGSFSTLEIQRTEQGDSAMYLCSSSLSAITIEQFFGPGTRLTVL.

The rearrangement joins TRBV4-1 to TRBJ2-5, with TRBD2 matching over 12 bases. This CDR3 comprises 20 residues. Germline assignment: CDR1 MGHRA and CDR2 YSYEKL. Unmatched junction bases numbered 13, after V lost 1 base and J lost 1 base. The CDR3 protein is CASSQGGLAGGPNPQETQYF. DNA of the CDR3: TGCGCCAGCAGCCAAGGCGGGCTAGCGGGGGGGCCAAACCCCCAAGAGACCCAGTACTTC.

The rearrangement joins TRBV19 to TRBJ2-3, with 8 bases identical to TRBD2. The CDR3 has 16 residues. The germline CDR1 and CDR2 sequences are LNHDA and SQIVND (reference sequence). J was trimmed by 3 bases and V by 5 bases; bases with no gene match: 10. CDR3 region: CASSWGSGSSTDTQYF. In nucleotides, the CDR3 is TGTGCCAGTAGTTGGGGCAGCGGGAGTTCAACAGATACGCAGTATTTT.